This T cell receptor beta chain came from a study of blood T cells in healthy people across ages. The germline V gene has CDR1 SQVTM and CDR2 ANQGSEA. CDR3 length: 10 residues. Every donor provided 8.5 to 10 milliliters of peripheral blood. A minimum of 6 micrograms of total RNA was extracted per sample. There are a few counts of this clonotype. Its antigen remains unidentified. Study results and caveats: Naive T cell percentage strongly correlated with TCR beta diversity.

It was with a sample-barcoded 5' primer and a J-beta primer mix that a second PCR of roughly 7 to 11 cycles was run. Per sample, CDR3-containing paired-end reads numbered at least 2.5 million. TCRdb used MiXCR to reprocess the 5' RACE reads, holding one entry per CDR3 protein. Here the sample spans more than 500,000 distinct CDR3 sequences, 27% being singletons. The source is a woman aged 65 to 85 in good health. The V call is TRBV29-1, the J call TRBJ2-5; D gene ambiguous. Matching the DNA end better, TRBJ2-1 makes the J call doubtful. The source material was blood. In DNA, the CDR3 is TGCAGCGTTGCCAACAATGAGCAGTTCTTC. This sequence encodes CSVANNEQFF.